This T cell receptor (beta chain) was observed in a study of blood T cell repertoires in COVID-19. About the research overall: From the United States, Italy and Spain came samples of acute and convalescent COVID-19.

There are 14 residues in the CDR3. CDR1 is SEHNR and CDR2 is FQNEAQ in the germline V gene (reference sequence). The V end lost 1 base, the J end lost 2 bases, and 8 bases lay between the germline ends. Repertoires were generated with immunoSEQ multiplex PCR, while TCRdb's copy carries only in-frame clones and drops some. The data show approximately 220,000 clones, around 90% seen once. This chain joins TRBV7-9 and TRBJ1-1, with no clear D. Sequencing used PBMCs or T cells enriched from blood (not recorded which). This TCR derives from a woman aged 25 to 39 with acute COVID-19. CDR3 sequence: CASSLGAINTEAFF. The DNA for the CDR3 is TGTGCCAGCAGCTTAGGGGCCATAAACACTGAAGCTTTCTTT.